This T cell receptor beta chain was sequenced in a study of CD8 T cells in ankylosing spondylitis. The CDR3 sequence is 14 residues long. V gave up 2 bases and J gave up 2 bases, with 12 bases separating them. CDR1 is SQVTM, CDR2 ANQGSEA, per germline. With molecular barcodes, quantitative 5'-RACE was used to make the TCR beta libraries. TCRdb independently ran MiXCR on the 5' RACE reads; one entry per CDR3 protein. The data contain 200,000 or so distinct CDR3 sequences, 10% to 15% of them seen just once; the ten biggest clones take up about 11%. This clonotype occurred many times. The sequence was obtained from a female donor with ankylosing spondylitis or in good health (not recorded which). The chain has TRBV29-1 and TRBJ1-1; D is possibly TRBD1 (6 bases). The sequenced sample consisted of blood, either unsorted or a sorted T cell fraction (not recorded which). Here the CDR3 reads CSVELRGVNTEAFF. DNA for the CDR3: TGCAGCGTTGAACTCAGGGGAGTAAACACTGAAGCTTTCTTT. Full variable domain (outside the CDR3, taken from reference TRBV29-1 and TRBJ1-1): SAVISQKPSRDICQRGTSLTIQCQVDSQVTMMFWYRQQPGQSLTLIATANQGSEATYESGFVIDKFPISRPNLTFSTLTVSNMSPEDSSIYLCSVELRGVNTEAFFGQGTRLTVV.